Presented here are 19 T cell receptor beta chains from one specimen sequenced in a study of response to subunit inactivated influenza vaccine. TCRdb reprocessed the RT-PCR reads via MiXCR and lists one record per CDR3 protein. The profile shows about 530,000 distinct CDR3 sequences, over 10% of them singletons. The sequencing here drew on PBMCs from blood, taken more than 35 days after vaccination. Receptors originate from a man aged 45-60 years who received an inactivated influenza vaccine.

This clonotype appeared a few times. The genes are TRBV10-3 and TRBJ1-1; no clear D gene. V was clipped by 4 bases and J by 0 bases, with 9 bases between them. Germline loops: CDR1 ENHRY, CDR2 SYGVKD. The CDR3 runs 14 residues. CDR3 sequence (DNA): TGTGCCATCAGTGGCCAGCTCATGAACACTGAAGCTTTCTTT. Its protein product is CAISGQLMNTEAFF.

In this sample, this clonotype turned up many times. This chain links TRBV12-3 or TRBV12-4 with TRBJ2-1; 7 bases agree with TRBD2. This CDR3 is 14 amino acids long. Trimming cost V 7 bases and J 7 bases; bases outside gene matches: 10. The CDR3 sequence is CASTPGGRLNEQFF. For the CDR3, the DNA is TGTGCCAGCACCCCGGGCGGGAGATTGAATGAGCAGTTCTTC.

This clonotype was detected a few times. J is TRBJ1-2 and V is TRBV6-1; D is possibly TRBD1 (5 bases). CDR1 MNHNS and CDR2 SASEGT come from the germline V gene. V dropped 1 base and J dropped 8 bases, with 11 bases sitting between them. The length of the CDR3 is 13 residues. The CDR3 here is CASSEGGRDGYTF. DNA for the CDR3: TGTGCCAGCAGTGAAGGGGGCAGGGACGGCTACACCTTC.

This clonotype was seen a handful of times. V gene TRBV18 combines with J gene TRBJ2-1; TRBD1 agrees at 8 bases. Germline V lookup: CDR1 KGHSH, CDR2 LQKENI. The V gene end was trimmed by 6 bases and the J gene end by 6 bases; junction bases not matched to a gene: 10. The CDR3 is 15 residues long. CDR3 DNA sequence: TGTGCCAGCTCGCCTGGACAGGGAGCCATCAATGAGCAGTTCTTC. Its protein product is CASSPGQGAINEQFF.

This clonotype was counted ten times or more. This sequence joins TRBV12-3 or TRBV12-4 and TRBJ1-1; maybe TRBD1 (5 bases). Trimming pared 5 bases from V and 1 base from J, leaving 14 bases between. The CDR3 runs 15 residues. The CDR3 sequence is CASSTSFDRNTEAFF. Written as DNA, the CDR3 is TGTGCCAGCAGTACGTCCTTTGACAGGAACACTGAAGCTTTCTTT.

V is TRBV5-5 and J is TRBJ2-2, with no clear D. The CDR3 runs to 14 residues. Deletions cut 1 base from V and 4 bases from J, with 8 bases between. Per the germline V gene, CDR1 is SGHKS and CDR2 is YYEKEE (reference sequence). The CDR3 DNA follows: TGTGCCAGCAGCTTGCCCGGGTTCACCGGGGAGCTGTTTTTT. This gives the protein CASSLPGFTGELFF.

The chain couples TRBV7-2 to TRBJ2-7; tentatively, D is TRBD2 (6 bases). The CDR3 covers 15 residues. Per germline, CDR1 SGHTA and CDR2 FQGNSA. Between the trimmed V and J ends, which lost 1 base and 1 base, there was a span of 11 bases. As DNA, the CDR3 is TGTGCCAGCAGCTTAGGACTAGGAAAATCCTACGAGCAGTACTTC. As protein: CASSLGLGKSYEQYF.

This clonotype has only one observation. CDR3 sequence: CASSPGQFETQYF. The DNA for the CDR3 is TGTGCCAGCTCACCTGGACAATTCGAGACCCAGTACTTC. The rearrangement links TRBV18 to TRBJ2-5; the D gene is possibly TRBD1 (5 bases). The CDR3 has 13 amino acids. CDR1 and CDR2 from the germline V gene are KGHSH and LQKENI. V shed 3 bases and J shed 5 bases, with 10 bases lying between them.

V usage is TRBV12-3 or TRBV12-4 and J usage is TRBJ1-6, with D hard to call. V lost 8 bases, J lost 3 bases, and 17 bases lay in between. This CDR3 region has 16 residues. The DNA of the CDR3 is TGTGCCAGCCAGTCGGACTCCTATGGCTATAATTCACCCCTCCACTTT. This codes for CASQSDSYGYNSPLHF.

V usage is TRBV6-2 or TRBV6-3 and J usage is TRBJ1-5, with D tentatively TRBD1 (5 bases). This CDR3 has 14 residues. Per germline, CDR1 MNHEY and CDR2 SVGEGT. V lost 6 bases, J lost 2 bases, and 11 bases lay in between. CDR3 residues: CASSSGRRNQPQHF. The CDR3 DNA reads as TGTGCCAGCAGCTCGGGACGGCGCAATCAGCCCCAGCATTTT.

The chain recombines TRBV11-2 with TRBJ1-1; D is unclear. The CDR3 is 15 residues long. The V gene lost 2 bases and the J gene lost 4 bases, with 14 bases spanning the gap. Germline V CDR1 and CDR2: SGHAT, FQNNGV. The CDR3 DNA is TGTGCCAGCAGCTTATGGGGTGACACTCTCACTGAAGCTTTCTTT. This encodes CASSLWGDTLTEAFF.

Comment on this clonotype: A much bigger clone sits one base away, suggesting this may be a read error. The chain recombines TRBV20-1 with TRBJ1-2; D is possibly TRBD1 (5 bases). CDR3 length: 13 residues. Germline V gene lookup returns CDR1 DFQATT and CDR2 SNEGSKA (reference sequence). CDR3 sequence: CSARARPGYGYSF. The CDR3, as DNA: TGCAGTGCTAGGGCCCGGCCAGGGTATGGCTACTCCTTC.

This chain links TRBV19 with TRBJ2-3; TRBD2 might be the D (5 bases). The CDR3 is made up of 13 amino acids. V shed 5 bases and J shed 7 bases, with 13 bases lying between them. Germline CDR1 is LNHDA and CDR2 is SQIVND (reference sequence). As DNA, the CDR3 is TGTGCCAGTAGTCAGCGGACGGATTATACGCAGTATTTT. Translated, it gives CASSQRTDYTQYF.

This clonotype was observed a handful of times. The V gene is TRBV12-3 or TRBV12-4, the J gene TRBJ1-5; TRBD1 agrees at 7 bases. This CDR3 has 15 residues. Trimming cost V 7 bases and J 2 bases; bases outside gene matches: 8. CDR3 loop: CASTRQGGGNQPQHF. The CDR3 coding sequence is TGTGCCAGCACCAGACAGGGAGGGGGCAATCAGCCCCAGCATTTT.

The chain recombines TRBV7-9 with TRBJ2-7, with TRBD2 identical over 7 bases. The CDR3 loop spans 14 amino acids. Germline V gives CDR1 SEHNR, CDR2 FQNEAQ (reference sequence). Trimming cost V 2 bases and J 4 bases; bases outside gene matches: 5. CDR3: CASSLPSGIYEQYF. DNA of the CDR3: TGTGCCAGCAGCTTACCCAGCGGGATTTACGAGCAGTACTTC.

The rearrangement joins TRBV20-1 to TRBJ1-5; no definite D call. The CDR3 spans 13 residues. The germline V and J ends were trimmed by 3 bases and 4 bases, with 10 bases remaining between them. Germline V lookup: CDR1 DFQATT, CDR2 SNEGSKA (reference sequence). For the CDR3, the DNA is TGCAGTGCTAGGGCCTCTGAGAATCAGCCCCAGCATTTT. Its protein is CSARASENQPQHF.

The chain couples TRBV5-5 to TRBJ2-5, with 11 bases aligning to TRBD1. This CDR3 has 17 residues. Per the germline V gene, CDR1 is SGHKS and CDR2 is YYEKEE (reference sequence). V lost 4 bases and J lost 2; bases outside the gene matches: 10. The CDR3 loop reads CASSLRWTGGPQETQYF. CDR3 nucleotide sequence: TGTGCCAGCAGCCTCCGGTGGACAGGGGGCCCACAAGAGACCCAGTACTTC.

The CDR3 loop is CSAREDIVNQPQHF. Written as DNA, the CDR3 is TGCAGTGCTAGAGAAGACATAGTCAATCAGCCCCAGCATTTT. V is TRBV20-1 and J is TRBJ1-5; D is uncertain. The CDR3 has 14 amino acids. V dropped 0 bases and J dropped 3 bases, with 9 bases sitting between them. The germline CDR1 and CDR2 sequences are DFQATT and SNEGSKA (reference sequence).

In this sample, this clonotype turned up a few times. This rearrangement joins TRBV7-9 to TRBJ2-7; TRBD1 agrees at 7 bases. The germline V gene encodes CDR1 SEHNR and CDR2 FQNEAQ (reference sequence). V shed 3 bases and J 5 bases; nucleotides not matched to a gene: 10. The CDR3 is 15 residues long. This CDR3 reads CASSFDPTGPNEQYF. CDR3 DNA sequence: TGTGCCAGCAGCTTCGACCCGACAGGGCCGAACGAGCAGTACTTC.